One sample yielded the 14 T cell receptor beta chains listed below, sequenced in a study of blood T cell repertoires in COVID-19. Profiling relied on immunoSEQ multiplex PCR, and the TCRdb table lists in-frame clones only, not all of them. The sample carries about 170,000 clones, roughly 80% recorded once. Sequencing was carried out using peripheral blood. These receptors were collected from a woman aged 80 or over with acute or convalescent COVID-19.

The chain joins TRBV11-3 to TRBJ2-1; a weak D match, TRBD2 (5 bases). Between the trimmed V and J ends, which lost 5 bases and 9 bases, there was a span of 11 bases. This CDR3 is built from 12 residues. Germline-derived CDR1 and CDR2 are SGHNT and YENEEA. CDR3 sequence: CASSKLEGEQFF. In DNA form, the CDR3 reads TGTGCCAGCAGCAAACTAGAGGGTGAGCAGTTCTTC.

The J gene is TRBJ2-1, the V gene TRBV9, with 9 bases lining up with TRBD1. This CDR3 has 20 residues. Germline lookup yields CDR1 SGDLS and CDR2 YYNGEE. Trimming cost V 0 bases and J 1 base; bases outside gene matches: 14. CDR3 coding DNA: TGTGCCAGCAGCGTAGCCGGACAGGGGCTATGGGGCTTGTCCTACAATGAGCAGTTCTTC. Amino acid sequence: CASSVAGQGLWGLSYNEQFF.

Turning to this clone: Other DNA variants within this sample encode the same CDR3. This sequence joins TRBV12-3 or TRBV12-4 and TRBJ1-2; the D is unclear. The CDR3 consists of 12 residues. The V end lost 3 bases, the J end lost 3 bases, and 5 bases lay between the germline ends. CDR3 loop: CASSFRDYGYTF. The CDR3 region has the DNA TGTGCCAGCAGTTTTCGGGACTATGGCTACACCTTC.

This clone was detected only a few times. For the CDR3, the DNA is TGTGCCAGCAGTTACGCCACCAATCGGGCCGGGGAGCTGTTTTTT. This gives the protein CASSYATNRAGELFF. The chain couples TRBV6-5 to TRBJ2-2; no firm D call. This CDR3 has 15 amino acids. The V end lost 2 bases, the J end lost 6 bases, and 13 bases lay between the germline ends. Per the germline V gene, CDR1 is MNHEY and CDR2 is SVGAGI.

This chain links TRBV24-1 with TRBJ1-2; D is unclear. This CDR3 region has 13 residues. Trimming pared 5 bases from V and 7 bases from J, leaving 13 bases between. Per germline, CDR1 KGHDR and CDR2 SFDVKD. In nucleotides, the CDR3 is TGTGCCACCAGTGGTATAGACCCGGGTGGCTACACCTTC. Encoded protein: CATSGIDPGGYTF.

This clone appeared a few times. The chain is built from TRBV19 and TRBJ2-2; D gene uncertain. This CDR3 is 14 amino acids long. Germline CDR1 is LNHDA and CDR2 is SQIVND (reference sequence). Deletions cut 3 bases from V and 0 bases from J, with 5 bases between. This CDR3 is CASSIRANTGELFF. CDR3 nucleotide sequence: TGTGCCAGTAGTATCCGGGCGAACACCGGGGAGCTGTTTTTT.

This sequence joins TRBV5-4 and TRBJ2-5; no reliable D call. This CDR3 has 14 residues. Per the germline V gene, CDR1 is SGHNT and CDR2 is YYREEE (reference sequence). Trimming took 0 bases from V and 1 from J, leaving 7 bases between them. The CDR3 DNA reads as TGTGCCAGCAGCTTGGATTACAGCCAAGAGACCCAGTACTTC. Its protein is CASSLDYSQETQYF.

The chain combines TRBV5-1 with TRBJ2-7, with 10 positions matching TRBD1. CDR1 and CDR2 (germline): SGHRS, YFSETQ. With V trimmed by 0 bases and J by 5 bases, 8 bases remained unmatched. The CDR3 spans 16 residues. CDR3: CASSLAPGQGRNEQYF. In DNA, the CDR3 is TGCGCCAGCAGCTTGGCCCCGGGACAGGGGCGCAACGAGCAGTACTTC. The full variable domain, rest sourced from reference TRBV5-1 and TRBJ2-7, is KAGVTQTPRYLIKTRGQQVTLSCSPISGHRSVSWYQQTPGQGLQFLFEYFSETQRNKGNFPGRFSGRQFSNSRSEMNVSTLELGDSALYLCASSLAPGQGRNEQYFGPGTRLTVT.

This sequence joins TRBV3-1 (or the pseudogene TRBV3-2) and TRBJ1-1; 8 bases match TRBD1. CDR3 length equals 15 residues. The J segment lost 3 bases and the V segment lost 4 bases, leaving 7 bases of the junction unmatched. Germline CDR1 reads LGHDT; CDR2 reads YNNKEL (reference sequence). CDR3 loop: CASSPKAGGYTEAFF. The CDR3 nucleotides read TGTGCCAGCAGCCCCAAGGCAGGGGGCTACACTGAAGCTTTCTTT.

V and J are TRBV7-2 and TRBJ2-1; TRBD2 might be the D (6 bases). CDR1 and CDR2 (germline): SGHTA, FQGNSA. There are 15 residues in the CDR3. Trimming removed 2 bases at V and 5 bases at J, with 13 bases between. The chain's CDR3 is CASSLLLAGHNEQFF. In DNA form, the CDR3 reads TGTGCCAGCAGCTTATTACTAGCCGGCCACAATGAGCAGTTCTTC.

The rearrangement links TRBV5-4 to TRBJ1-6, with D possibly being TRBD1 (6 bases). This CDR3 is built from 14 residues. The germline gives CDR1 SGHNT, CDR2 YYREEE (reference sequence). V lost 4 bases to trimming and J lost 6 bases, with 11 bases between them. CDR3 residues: CASSRDIFNSPLHF. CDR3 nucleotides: TGTGCCAGCAGCCGGGACATTTTTAATTCACCCCTCCACTTT.

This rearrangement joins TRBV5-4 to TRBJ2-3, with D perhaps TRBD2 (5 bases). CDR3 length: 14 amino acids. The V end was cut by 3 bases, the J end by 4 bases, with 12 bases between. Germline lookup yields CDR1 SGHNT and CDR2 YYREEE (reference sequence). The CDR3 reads CASSSGFTADTQYF. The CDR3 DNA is TGTGCCAGCAGCTCGGGATTTACGGCAGATACGCAGTATTTT.

The CDR3 reads CASRRTGVYEQYF. CDR3 coding DNA: TGTGCCAGCAGGAGGACAGGGGTGTACGAGCAGTACTTC. This chain connects TRBV12-3 or TRBV12-4 to TRBJ2-7; 9 nucleotides align to TRBD1. The CDR3 is made up of 13 amino acids. The V gene end was trimmed by 6 bases and the J gene end by 4 bases; junction bases not matched to a gene: 4.

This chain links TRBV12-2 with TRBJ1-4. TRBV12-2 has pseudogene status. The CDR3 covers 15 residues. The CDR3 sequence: CASRLARGFGEKLFF. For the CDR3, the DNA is TGTGCAAGTCGCTTAGCGCGGGGGTTTGGTGAAAAACTGTTTTTT.